This T cell receptor beta chain was observed in a study of T cells in Graves' hyperthyroidism and ophthalmopathy. This clonotype appeared a few times. The source material, RNA transcripts, was used to amplify TCR beta CDR3 regions. The HTBI primer set drove a first-round RT-PCR of the TCR CDR3. Each CDR3 protein gets one entry after TCRdb re-called the multiplex PCR reads with MiXCR. In the table there are 500,000 to 700,000 distinct CDR3 sequences, 16% of which are singletons. The V gene's germline CDR1 is MDHEN and CDR2 SYDVKM. V lost 3 bases to trimming and J lost 7 bases, with 12 bases between them. This CDR3 comprises 13 residues.

The chain has TRBV28 and TRBJ1-2; a weak D match, TRBD1 (5 bases). This TCR was recovered from a young woman with Graves' hyperthyroidism. Sequenced input: blood. The CDR3: CASSLGVLSGYTF. The CDR3 DNA is TGTGCCAGCAGTTTGGGGGTCCTGAGTGGCTACACCTTC.